This paragraph covers one T cell receptor beta chain sequence. Per the authors' pipeline: Reference gene primer amplification gave estimated nucleated cell counts. Profiled with immunoSEQ multiplex PCR; TCRdb holds only in-frame clones, not every one. The V and J calls and the clone size are those of that table, but D and trimming were determined from the DNA. The sample includes over 130,000 clones, under 85% of them seen just once. This entry is derived from a study of blood T cell repertoires in COVID-19. Whole-study context: The United States, Italy and Spain supplied acute and convalescent COVID-19 samples.

In the 2 weeks before study entry, exposed participants met a COVID-19 case, which was PCR-confirmed or clinician-diagnosed. The receptor was derived from a woman aged 18-29 years who had been exposed to COVID-19. Material for sequencing was PBMCs or T cells enriched from blood (not recorded which).

The CDR3, as DNA: TGTGCCAGCAGCGCCGGGACACACTCCACCGGGGAGCTGTTTTTT. This codes for CASSAGTHSTGELFF. This sequence joins TRBV7-9 and TRBJ2-2, with TRBD1 as a possible D gene (6 bases). In germline, CDR1 is SEHNR, CDR2 FQNEAQ (reference sequence). V gave up 5 bases and J gave up 4 bases, with 14 bases separating them. The CDR3 is 15 amino acids. The whole variable domain, filled in from reference TRBV7-9 and TRBJ2-2, reads DTGVSQNPRHKITKRGQNVTFRCDPISEHNRLYWYRQTLGQGPEFLTYFQNEAQLEKSRLLSDRFSAERPKGSFSTLEIQRTEQGDSAMYLCASSAGTHSTGELFFGEGSRLTVL.